This is a list of T cell receptor beta chains from one sample in a study of Ad26.COV2.S vaccination and SARS-CoV-2 variants. Clones were read by immunoSEQ multiplex PCR, and TCRdb kept only the in-frame ones, dropping some. Altogether fewer than 500,000 clones are present, about 90% being singletons, with the ten largest covering more than 3.5%. Specimen: peripheral blood, collected in a trial of Ad26.COV2.S vaccine versus placebo. The source is a person between 18 and 65 years old who received the Ad26.COV2.S COVID-19 vaccine or a placebo. CDR3s include the opening cysteine and the closing phenylalanine or tryptophan. The D gene is left open where the match is weak. Clone sizes are given selectively: once, few, many, or a class where the clone is expanded.

>.|TRBJ2-1|TRBV7-9|.
CASSPHEAGLYNEQFF
TGTGCCAGCAGCCCGCACGAGGCGGGACTCTACAATGAGCAGTTCTTC
>TRBD2|TRBJ2-3|TRBV7-4|once
CASSTSGSTDTQYF
TGTGCCAGCAGCACTAGCGGGAGCACAGATACGCAGTATTTT
>TRBD2|TRBJ2-1|TRBV7-9|few
CASSLAGREGNEQFF
TGTGCCAGCAGCTTAGCGGGCCGGGAGGGGAATGAGCAGTTCTTC
>TRBD1|TRBJ2-6|TRBV28|.
CASSGQGPGANVLTF
TGTGCCAGCAGCGGACAGGGGCCGGGAGCCAACGTCCTGACTTTC
>.|TRBJ1-2|TRBV7-9|.
CASSLGDQGNYGYTF
TGTGCCAGCAGCTTGGGGGATCAGGGTAACTATGGCTACACCTTC
>TRBD1|TRBJ1-2|TRBV7-2|.
CASSLGPTGATANYGYTF
TGTGCCAGCAGCTTAGGGCCGACAGGGGCGACTGCTAACTATGGCTACACCTTC
>.|TRBJ2-2|TRBV6-5|.
CASHSEAGELFF
TGTGCCAGCCACTCGGAGGCCGGGGAGCTGTTTTTT
>.|TRBJ2-2|TRBV2|.
CASNSGPNTGELFF
TGTGCCAGCAACTCAGGGCCGAACACCGGGGAGCTGTTTTTT
>TRBD2|TRBJ2-7|TRBV6-5|.
CASSYSVALAEYEQYF
TGTGCCAGCAGTTACTCTGTTGCCCTAGCGGAATACGAGCAGTACTTC
>TRBD2|TRBJ2-1|TRBV7-8|many
CASSLTSGSVDEQFF
TGTGCCAGCAGCTTGACTAGCGGGAGTGTTGATGAGCAGTTCTTC
>.|TRBJ2-3|TRBV11-2|.
CASRTYTDTQYF
TGTGCCAGCAGGACCTACACAGATACGCAGTATTTT
>TRBD2|TRBJ2-1|TRBV19|.
CASTTGTGGYNEQFF
TGTGCCAGTACCACCGGTACGGGAGGGTACAATGAGCAGTTCTTC
>.|TRBJ2-7|TRBV7-2|.
CASSLGLAAYEQYF
TGTGCCAGCAGCTTAGGGCTAGCTGCCTACGAGCAGTACTTC
>TRBD1|TRBJ2-7|TRBV28|.
CASSFPGQSYEQYF
TGTGCCAGCAGTTTCCCGGGACAGTCCTACGAGCAGTACTTC
>.|TRBJ1-6|TRBV11-1|.
CASSANGRYNSPLHF
TGTGCCAGCAGCGCCAACGGGCGGTACAATTCACCCCTCCACTTT
>.|TRBJ2-6|TRBV5-1|few
CASSYAPQGAGANVLTF
TGCGCCAGCAGCTATGCTCCACAGGGTGCTGGGGCCAACGTCCTGACTTTC
>TRBD1|TRBJ1-2|TRBV29-1|.
CSVGVRQGLGGYTF
TGCAGCGTGGGGGTTAGACAGGGACTAGGGGGCTACACCTTC
>.|TRBJ2-7|TRBV7-3|.
CASSRVGEQYF
TGTGCCAGCAGCCGGGTGGGGGAGCAGTACTTC
>TRBD1|TRBJ2-3|TRBV11-1|.
CASSPKDRGSTDTQYF
TGTGCCAGCAGCCCTAAGGACAGGGGGTCCACAGATACGCAGTATTTT
>.|TRBJ2-1|TRBV24-1|.
CATSDAGNNEQFF
TGTGCCACCAGTGACGCGGGTAACAATGAGCAGTTCTTC
>.|TRBJ2-7|TRBV15|few
CATSRRQGFEQYF
TGTGCCACCAGCAGGCGCCAGGGATTCGAGCAGTACTTC
>.|TRBJ1-6|TRBV30|.
CAWGLEGRRSPLHF
TGTGCCTGGGGTCTCGAGGGTCGAAGGTCACCCCTCCACTTT
>TRBD1|TRBJ2-3|TRBV20-1|.
CSASQTTGGYVDTQYF
TGCAGTGCTAGTCAGACTACAGGGGGCTACGTAGATACGCAGTATTTT
>.|TRBJ2-3|TRBV24-1|.
CATSDFRDTQYF
TGTGCCACCAGTGATTTCCGCGATACGCAGTATTTT
>TRBD2|TRBJ2-5|TRBV6-6|.
CASSSGTQETQYF
TGTGCCAGCAGTAGCGGGACCCAAGAGACCCAGTACTTC
>.|TRBJ1-5|TRBV3-1/TRBV3-2|.
CASSPSYSNQPQHF
TGTGCCAGCAGCCCCAGCTATAGCAATCAGCCCCAGCATTTT
>TRBD2|TRBJ2-3|TRBV6-5|.
CASSYSGAGRGDTQYF
TGTGCCAGCAGTTACTCGGGAGCGGGAAGGGGAGATACGCAGTATTTT
>.|TRBJ1-4|TRBV6-5|.
CASSRAGGAGLFF
TGTGCCAGCAGCCGGGCGGGGGGGGCCGGACTGTTTTTT
>.|TRBJ2-3|TRBV7-9|once
CASRSGPLTDTQYF
TGTGCCAGCAGGTCGGGTCCCCTCACAGATACGCAGTATTTT
>TRBD2|TRBJ2-5|TRBV19|.
CASSISASGRGWETQYF
TGTGCCAGTAGTATATCGGCTAGCGGGAGGGGCTGGGAGACCCAGTACTTC
>.|TRBJ2-3|TRBV5-4|.
CASSLRAGGTDTQYF
TGTGCCAGCAGCTTGAGGGCTGGCGGCACAGATACGCAGTATTTT
>TRBD1|TRBJ2-7|TRBV7-9|.
CASSSPGQPSYEQYF
TGTGCCAGCAGCTCGCCGGGACAGCCCTCCTACGAGCAGTACTTC
>.|TRBJ2-7|TRBV28|.
CASSLSLSYEQYF
TGTGCCAGCAGTTTATCACTAAGCTACGAGCAGTACTTC
>.|TRBJ2-7|TRBV3-1/TRBV3-2|.
CASSQVRSEQYF
TGTGCCAGCAGCCAAGTCCGATCAGAGCAGTACTTC
>.|TRBJ1-6|TRBV24-1|.
CATSDPGGSLHF
TGTGCCACCAGTGACCCGGGGGGGTCCCTCCACTTT
>.|TRBJ2-2|TRBV2|.
CASSRPDELFF
TGTGCCAGCTCCCGGCCGGACGAGCTGTTTTTT
>TRBD1|TRBJ1-4|TRBV28|.
CASRTGPEKLFF
TGTGCCAGCAGGACAGGGCCTGAAAAACTGTTTTTT
>TRBD1|TRBJ2-2|TRBV28|.
CASSPRQGWVRGELFF
TGTGCCAGCAGTCCCCGACAGGGCTGGGTGCGCGGGGAGCTGTTTTTT
>.|TRBJ2-7|TRBV27|.
CASSLLGSAYEQYF
TGTGCCAGCAGTTTGTTAGGGAGTGCCTACGAGCAGTACTTC
>.|TRBJ1-6|TRBV6-5|.
CASRTVKDSPLHF
TGTGCCAGCCGGACAGTTAAAGATTCACCCCTCCACTTT
>.|TRBJ2-1|TRBV7-2|.
CASSLDRPGDPFF
TGTGCCAGCAGCTTAGACCGCCCGGGGGACCCGTTCTTC
>.|TRBJ2-3|TRBV10-2|.
CASKGGRVTDTQYF
TGCGCCAGCAAAGGGGGGAGGGTGACAGATACGCAGTATTTT
>TRBD2|TRBJ2-1|TRBV6-1|.
CASSEVRASGSSEQFF
TGTGCCAGCAGTGAAGTCCGGGCTAGCGGGAGTTCTGAGCAGTTCTTC
>.|TRBJ2-3|TRBV7-3|.
CASSSARVGEGEDTQYF
TGTGCCAGCAGCTCCGCCAGGGTGGGAGAGGGAGAAGATACGCAGTATTTT
>.|TRBJ2-3|TRBV3-1/TRBV3-2|.
CASSQAGSSDTQYF
TGTGCCAGCAGCCAAGCGGGCTCGTCAGATACGCAGTATTTT
>TRBD1|TRBJ2-3|TRBV6-4|.
CASITQGTGPKRGTDTQYF
TGTGCCAGCATCACGCAAGGGACAGGGCCAAAAAGGGGCACAGATACGCAGTATTTT
>.|TRBJ2-7|TRBV5-1|.
CASSLSQDYEQYF
TGCGCCAGCAGCTTGTCCCAGGACTACGAGCAGTACTTC
>.|TRBJ2-2|TRBV18|once
CASSPIGLLGGELFF
TGTGCCAGCTCACCAATTGGGCTTCTTGGCGGGGAGCTGTTTTTT
>.|TRBJ1-1|TRBV29-1|.
CSTGQTNTEAFF
TGCAGCACGGGACAAACGAACACTGAAGCTTTCTTT
>.|TRBJ2-1|TRBV19|.
CASSMEGRGRYNEQFF
TGTGCCAGTAGTATGGAGGGCAGGGGAAGGTACAATGAGCAGTTCTTC
>TRBD1|TRBJ2-7|TRBV5-5|once
CASSRLGQGSYEQYF
TGTGCCAGCAGCCGACTGGGACAGGGATCCTACGAGCAGTACTTC
>.|TRBJ2-2|TRBV5-5|.
CASSLGVNTGELFF
TGTGCCAGCAGCTTGGGGGTGAACACCGGGGAGCTGTTTTTT
>.|TRBJ2-1|TRBV5-6|once
CASSPRYNEQFF
TGTGCCAGCAGCCCACGTTACAATGAGCAGTTCTTC
>.|TRBJ2-1|TRBV12-5|.
CASGLDFEEQFF
TGTGCTAGTGGTTTGGATTTTGAAGAGCAGTTCTTC
>TRBD1|TRBJ2-4|TRBV9|.
CASSRWDRGAKNIQYF
TGTGCCAGCAGCAGGTGGGACAGGGGAGCCAAAAACATTCAGTACTTC